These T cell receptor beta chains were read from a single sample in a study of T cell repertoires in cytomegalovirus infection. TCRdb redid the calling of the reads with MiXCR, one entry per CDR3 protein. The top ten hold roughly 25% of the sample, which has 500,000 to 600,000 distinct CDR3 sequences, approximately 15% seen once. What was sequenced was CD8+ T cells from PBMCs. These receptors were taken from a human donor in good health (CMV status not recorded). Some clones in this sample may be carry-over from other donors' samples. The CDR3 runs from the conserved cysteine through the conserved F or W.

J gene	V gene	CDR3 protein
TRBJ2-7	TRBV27	CATGTVEQYF
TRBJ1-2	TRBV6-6	CASGHRRDKGESNYGYTF
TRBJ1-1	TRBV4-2	CASSQETRGWGNTEAFF
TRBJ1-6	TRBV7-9	CASSLAFGPQPPLHF
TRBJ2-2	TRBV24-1	CATSDPASGASNTGELFF
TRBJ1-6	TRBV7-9	CASTPGTGLNSPLHF
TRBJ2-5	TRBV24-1	CATSDLDPQETQYF
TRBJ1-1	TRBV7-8	CASSLAPHGVAEAFF
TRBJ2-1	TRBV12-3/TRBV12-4	CATGDSEMFRQFF
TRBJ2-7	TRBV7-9	CASSLVVPRAYEQYF
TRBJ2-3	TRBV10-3	CAISDLGRSTDTQYF
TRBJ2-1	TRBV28	CASSFNLAGGYNEQFF
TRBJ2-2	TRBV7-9	CASSLTSGVGELFF
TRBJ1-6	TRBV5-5	CASSNLGTPKPNSPLHF
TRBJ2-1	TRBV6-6	CASLFYNEQFF
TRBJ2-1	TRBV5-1	CASSLAVSLTPFF
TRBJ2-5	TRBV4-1	CASSQVEGAGETQYF
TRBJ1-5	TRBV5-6	CASSFGTGRWPQHF
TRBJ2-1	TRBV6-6	CASKEIRGNEQFF
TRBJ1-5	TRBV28	CASSMTGDVVSNQPQHF
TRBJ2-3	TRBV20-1	CSAKPLSTDTQYF
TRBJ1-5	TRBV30	CAWKYRDSGRDQPQHF
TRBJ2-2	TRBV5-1	CASSPYTMHTGELFF
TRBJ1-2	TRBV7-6	CASSLNWGGALSGYTF
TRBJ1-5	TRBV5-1	CASSLAGGPSNQPQHF
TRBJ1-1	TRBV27	CASSLRQDLNTEAFF
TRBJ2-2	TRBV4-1	CASSQGTSGGLQNTGELFF
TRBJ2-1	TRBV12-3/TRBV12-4	CASSFGLAANEQFF
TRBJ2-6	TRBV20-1	CSARDRSLSSGANVLTF
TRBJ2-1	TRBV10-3	CAISPTPGGGVYNEQFF
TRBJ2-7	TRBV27	CASSNRVSYEQYF
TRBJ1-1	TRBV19	CASSNGRRDEAFF
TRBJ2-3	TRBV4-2	CASSSERGALDTQYF
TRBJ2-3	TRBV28	CASSFFGRDTQYF
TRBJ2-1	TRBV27	CASSLLGEGRNEQFF
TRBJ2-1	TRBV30	CAWSGAGTGVRGEQFF
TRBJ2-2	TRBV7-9	CASSSSDKVHTGELFF
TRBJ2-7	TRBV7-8	CASSLSGSLDEQYF
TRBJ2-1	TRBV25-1	CASSEWSGDNEQFF
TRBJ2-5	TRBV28	CASSLLQETQYF
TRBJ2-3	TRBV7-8	CASSDRESPTQYF
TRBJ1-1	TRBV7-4	CARSLAKAGGSSVNTEAFF
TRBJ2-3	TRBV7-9	CASRGAGDPPVKNTQYF
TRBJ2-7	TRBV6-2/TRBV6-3	CASGREGREQYF
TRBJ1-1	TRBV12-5	CASGARAFEAFF
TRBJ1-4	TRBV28	CASSLGRRNKEKLFF
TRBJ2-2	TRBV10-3	CAISESQGARQIGTGELFF
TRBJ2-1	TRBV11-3	CASSSTSGGASEQFF
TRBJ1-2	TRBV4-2	CASSQDYEGNGYTF